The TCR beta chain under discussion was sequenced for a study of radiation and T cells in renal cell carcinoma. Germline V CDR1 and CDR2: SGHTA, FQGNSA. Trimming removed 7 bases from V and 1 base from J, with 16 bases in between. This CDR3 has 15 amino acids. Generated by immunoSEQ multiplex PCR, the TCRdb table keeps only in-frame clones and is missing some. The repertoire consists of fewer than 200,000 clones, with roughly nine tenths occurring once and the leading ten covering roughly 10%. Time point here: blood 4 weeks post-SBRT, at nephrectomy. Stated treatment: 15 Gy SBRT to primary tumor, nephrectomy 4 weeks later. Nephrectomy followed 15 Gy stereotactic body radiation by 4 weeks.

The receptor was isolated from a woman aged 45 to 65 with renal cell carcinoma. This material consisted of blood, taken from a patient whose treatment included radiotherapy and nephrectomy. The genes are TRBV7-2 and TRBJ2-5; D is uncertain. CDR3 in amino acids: CASTSPLLLQETQYF. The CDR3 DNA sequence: TGTGCCAGCACCTCCCCCCTTCTACTCCAAGAGACCCAGTACTTC.